The 27 T cell receptor beta chains presented below share a single source sample, sequenced in a study of response to subunit inactivated influenza vaccine. MiXCR was run by TCRdb on the RT-PCR reads, yielding one entry per CDR3 protein. Altogether approximately 520,000 distinct CDR3 sequences are present, roughly 25% being singletons, with the ten largest covering about 1.9%. The sample was CD4+ T cells sorted from PBMCs, taken roughly 5 days after vaccination. Receptor source: a man aged 50 to 59 who received an inactivated influenza vaccine.

A few counts support this clonotype. The V call is TRBV25-1, the J call TRBJ1-6, with D hard to call. The CDR3 is 15 residues long. V lost 3 bases, J lost 4 bases, and 10 bases lay in between. Germline V gene data show CDR1 as MGHDK and CDR2 as SYGVNS. The DNA of the CDR3 is TGTGCCAGCAGTGACGGACTGAGTTATAATTCACCCCTCCACTTT. Translating it yields CASSDGLSYNSPLHF.

The chain is built from TRBV12-3 or TRBV12-4 and TRBJ1-1; D perhaps matches TRBD1 (5 bases). Trimming took off 8 bases at V and 0 bases at J, with 16 bases between the two ends. The CDR3 is 15 residues long. The CDR3, as DNA: TGTGCCAGCTGCATCGAGGGAGGGGTGAACACTGAAGCTTTCTTT. Translating it yields CASCIEGGVNTEAFF.

This clonotype was seen a handful of times. This sequence joins TRBV5-1 and TRBJ1-1; 7 nucleotides align to TRBD1. The V gene's germline CDR1 is SGHRS and CDR2 YFSETQ. Trimming removed 1 base from V and 7 bases from J; junction bases left unmatched: 10. The CDR3 is 15 residues long. The CDR3 region has the DNA TGCGCCAGCAGCTTGCGGGACAGAATTTCGGGTGAAGCTTTCTTT. Its translation is CASSLRDRISGEAFF.

This clonotype was seen only a few times. This chain uses TRBV10-3 with TRBJ2-2, with D perhaps TRBD1 (5 bases). Trimming took off 11 bases at V and 2 bases at J, with 18 bases between the two ends. The germline V gene encodes CDR1 ENHRY and CDR2 SYGVKD. The CDR3 has 15 amino acids. CDR3 in amino acids: CASKARQGNTGELFF. The CDR3 DNA is TGTGCCTCAAAAGCCCGCCAGGGTAACACCGGGGAGCTGTTTTTT.

This clonotype turned up a few times. V usage is TRBV5-1 and J usage is TRBJ1-6; D is undetermined. Germline loops: CDR1 SGHRS, CDR2 YFSETQ. Trimming stripped 5 bases from V and 1 base from J, with 16 bases between. The CDR3 is 17 amino acids. The CDR3 nucleotides read TGCGCCAGCAGTCAGGCCGGCTTGAGGTCCTATAATTCACCCCTCCACTTT. Its translation: CASSQAGLRSYNSPLHF.

This clonotype turned up a few times. Possible read error: a much larger clone is one base away. This chain uses TRBV20-1 with TRBJ2-1; 9 bases map to TRBD2. The CDR3 extends over 17 amino acids. Germline-derived CDR1 and CDR2 are DFQATT and SNEGSKA (reference sequence). CDR3 protein: CCARGLLAGASYNEQFF. As DNA, the CDR3 is TGCTGTGCTAGAGGGTTGTTAGCGGGGGCCTCCTACAATGAGCAGTTCTTC.

The chain employs TRBV5-1 and TRBJ2-3; D perhaps matches TRBD2 (7 bases). Germline CDR1 is SGHRS and CDR2 is YFSETQ. This CDR3 has 16 amino acids. V lost 4 bases, J lost 0 bases, and 15 bases lay in between. The CDR3 is CASSPVGGASTDTQYF. The CDR3 coding sequence is TGCGCCAGCAGCCCGGTTGGGGGGGCAAGCACAGATACGCAGTATTTT. The full variable domain, with the rest looked up from reference TRBV5-1 and TRBJ2-3, is KAGVTQTPRYLIKTRGQQVTLSCSPISGHRSVSWYQQTPGQGLQFLFEYFSETQRNKGNFPGRFSGRQFSNSRSEMNVSTLELGDSALYLCASSPVGGASTDTQYFGPGTRLTVL.

The rearrangement joins TRBV20-1 to TRBJ2-4; D is perhaps TRBD2 (6 bases). V was trimmed by 0 bases and J by 9 bases, leaving 15 bases between them. This CDR3 contains 14 residues. Germline loops: CDR1 DFQATT, CDR2 SNEGSKA (reference sequence). The CDR3, as DNA: TGCAGTGCTAGAGACGGGGGAGGAGCCGGCATTCAGTACTTC. Translation: CSARDGGGAGIQYF.

The rearrangement joins TRBV7-2 to TRBJ2-7; TRBD2 is a possible D gene (6 bases). Per the germline V gene, CDR1 is SGHTA and CDR2 is FQGNSA. The CDR3 is made up of 15 amino acids. The V end lost 5 bases, the J end lost 3 bases, and 17 bases lay between the germline ends. CDR3 loop: CASSLGSARLYEQYF. The CDR3 DNA follows: TGTGCCAGCAGCCTCGGGAGTGCCCGGCTCTACGAGCAGTACTTC.

This clonotype has a handful of counts. This chain connects TRBV5-1 to TRBJ2-5, with D uncertain. V shed 0 bases and J shed 1 base, with 7 bases lying between them. The CDR3 runs 14 residues. In germline, CDR1 is SGHRS, CDR2 YFSETQ. CDR3 region: CASSLVRTQETQYF. As DNA, the CDR3 is TGCGCCAGCAGCTTGGTCCGGACCCAAGAGACCCAGTACTTC.

This clonotype was seen a handful of times. The chain is built from TRBV10-3 and TRBJ2-5, with D perhaps matching TRBD1 or TRBD2 (5 bases each). Germline assignment: CDR1 ENHRY and CDR2 SYGVKD. The CDR3 has 15 amino acids. V dropped 1 base and J dropped 5 bases, with 14 bases sitting between them. The CDR3: CAISEFPGRTETQYF. DNA for the CDR3: TGTGCCATCAGTGAGTTTCCGGGGCGAACGGAGACCCAGTACTTC.

The table lists this clonotype with a few counts. The V gene is TRBV4-2, the J gene TRBJ2-3; D ambiguous. The CDR3 contains 15 residues. The V end lost 1 base, the J end lost 2 bases, and 10 bases lay between the germline ends. CDR1 and CDR2 from the germline V gene are LGHNA and YNFKEQ. The CDR3: CASSQVSGITDTQYF. CDR3 coding DNA: TGTGCCAGCAGCCAAGTTTCTGGGATCACAGATACGCAGTATTTT.

This clonotype came up many times. The chain couples TRBV4-3 to TRBJ1-4; D ambiguous. Trimming removed 0 bases from V and 2 bases from J, with 7 bases in between. Looked up from germline, CDR1 is LGHNA and CDR2 is YSLEER. This CDR3 spans 15 amino acids. DNA of the CDR3: TGCGCCAGCAGCCAAGATCAGCGTACTAATGAAAAACTGTTTTTT. Translation gives CASSQDQRTNEKLFF.

The chain recombines TRBV28 with TRBJ2-7, with 7 bases that match TRBD1. V shed 3 bases and J 3 bases; nucleotides not matched to a gene: 11. Germline assignment: CDR1 MDHEN and CDR2 SYDVKM. The CDR3 covers 16 residues. CDR3 amino acids: CASSLEGGPANYEQYF. The CDR3 DNA sequence: TGTGCCAGCAGTTTGGAAGGGGGCCCAGCAAACTACGAGCAGTACTTC.

This clonotype was counted a few times. The V and J genes are TRBV6-5 and TRBJ2-7; TRBD1 aligns across 8 bases. The CDR3 length is 14 residues. With 2 bases clipped from V and 3 bases from J, the junction kept 3 bases outside the gene matches. CDR1 and CDR2 (germline): MNHEY, SVGAGI. CDR3 loop: CASSYRGQDYEQYF. The CDR3 nucleotides are TGTGCCAGCAGTTACAGGGGACAGGACTACGAGCAGTACTTC.

The chain couples TRBV20-1 to TRBJ2-1, with 11 bases matching TRBD2. V was pared by 5 bases and J by 0 bases, with 9 bases of the junction left unmatched. In germline, CDR1 is DFQATT, CDR2 SNEGSKA (reference sequence). This CDR3 has 17 amino acids. CDR3 in amino acids: CSAPRTSGSRSYNEQFF. The CDR3 DNA follows: TGCAGTGCTCCACGGACTAGCGGGTCTCGCTCCTACAATGAGCAGTTCTTC.

The V call is TRBV11-2, the J call TRBJ2-6; 13 bases agree with TRBD2. With 2 bases clipped from V and 3 bases from J, the junction kept 10 bases outside the gene matches. Germline-derived CDR1 and CDR2 are SGHAT and FQNNGV. The CDR3 has 20 residues. The CDR3 region has the DNA TGTGCCAGCAGCTTAATCGCCGGGACTAGCGGGATGAGTGGGGCCAACGTCCTGACTTTC. This codes for CASSLIAGTSGMSGANVLTF. The full variable domain, its missing parts supplied by reference TRBV11-2 and TRBJ2-6, is EAGVAQSPRYKIIEKRQSVAFWCNPISGHATLYWYQQILGQGPKLLIQFQNNGVVDDSQLPKDRFSAERLKGVDSTLKIQPAKLEDSAVYLCASSLIAGTSGMSGANVLTFGAGSRLTVL.

As for this clonotype: This sequence may be a read error, since a much larger clone differs from it by one base. V usage is TRBV5-8 and J usage is TRBJ1-5, with D unclear. The V gene's germline CDR1 is SGHTS and CDR2 YDEGEE. V dropped 0 bases and J dropped 9 bases, with 16 bases sitting between them. The CDR3 contains 15 residues. The CDR3 loop reads CASSLANHPRLPQHF. CDR3 nucleotide sequence: TGTGCCAGCAGCTTGGCGAATCACCCAAGGCTGCCCCAGCATTTT.

This clonotype was detected only once. The genes are TRBV3-1 and TRBJ2-1; TRBD2 matches at 8 bases. The CDR3 consists of 14 residues. Germline V lookup: CDR1 LGHDT, CDR2 YNNKEL (reference sequence). Trimming at V came to 1 base and at J to 9 bases, leaving 5 bases not matched to a gene. CDR3 nucleotide sequence: TGTGCCAGCAGCCAAGCACCGGGGGGGCGTGAGCAGTTCTTC. It codes for CASSQAPGGREQFF.

The table lists this clonotype with many counts. This chain connects TRBV12-3 or TRBV12-4 to TRBJ1-6, with 7 bases fitting TRBD1. Trimming took 6 bases from V and 4 from J; bases not matched to a gene: 3. The CDR3 is 14 residues long. CDR3 sequence (DNA): TGTGCCAGCAGCCAGGGACAGTATAATTCACCCCTCCACTTT. Translating it yields CASSQGQYNSPLHF.

This clonotype was observed a few times. V is TRBV29-1 and J is TRBJ2-5; D not certain. From germline, CDR1 is SQVTM and CDR2 ANQGSEA. This CDR3 comprises 13 residues. Trimming shortened V by 4 bases and J by 0 bases, and 9 bases separated the two germline ends. The CDR3 DNA is TGCAGCGTTGTACAGAGCTACCAAGAGACCCAGTACTTC. This gives the protein CSVVQSYQETQYF.

This clonotype was picked up a small number of times. The chain carries TRBV29-1 and TRBJ1-1; 8 nucleotides line up with TRBD1. V shed 4 bases and J 2 bases; nucleotides not matched to a gene: 6. CDR1 is SQVTM and CDR2 is ANQGSEA in the germline V gene. This CDR3 spans 14 amino acids. The CDR3 bases are TGCAGCGTTGCGCGGACAGGGAGAAACACTGAAGCTTTCTTT. As protein: CSVARTGRNTEAFF.

This clonotype has more than one count but fewer than ten. The V and J genes are TRBV10-3 and TRBJ2-7, with 10 bases that match TRBD2. Germline values: CDR1 ENHRY, CDR2 SYGVKD. CDR3 length: 14 residues. V lost 11 bases to trimming and J lost 0 bases; unmatched junction nucleotides: 7. The CDR3 spells CAARTSGASYEQYF. As DNA, the CDR3 is TGTGCCGCCCGAACTAGCGGGGCCTCCTACGAGCAGTACTTC.

This clonotype occurred a few times. The chain couples TRBV6-5 to TRBJ1-5; D is undetermined. Per germline, CDR1 MNHEY and CDR2 SVGAGI. With 0 bases removed from V and 2 bases from J, the gap between germline ends came to 5 bases. This CDR3 comprises 14 residues. In DNA form, the CDR3 reads TGTGCCAGCAGTTACTCGGTAGGCAATCAGCCCCAGCATTTT. It translates to CASSYSVGNQPQHF.

This clonotype was observed a handful of times. V gene TRBV3-1 combines with J gene TRBJ1-1; D is unresolved. Per germline, CDR1 LGHDT and CDR2 YNNKEL (reference sequence). Trimming cost V 4 bases and J 0 bases, with 12 bases left between them. This CDR3 contains 15 residues. CDR3 loop: CASSLQSSLNTEAFF. CDR3 coding DNA: TGTGCCAGCAGCCTCCAGAGCAGTTTGAACACTGAAGCTTTCTTT.

This clonotype was counted a few times. The chain joins TRBV4-3 to TRBJ2-1; the match to TRBD2 covers 15 bases. After removal of 4 bases from V and 2 bases from J, the junction contained 6 bases not matched to a gene. Germline V CDR1 and CDR2: LGHNA, YSLEER. The CDR3 length is 18 residues. CDR3 nucleotides: TGCGCCAGCAGCCGAGGACTAGCGGGAGGGCCGACCTACAATGAGCAGTTCTTC. This sequence encodes CASSRGLAGGPTYNEQFF.

The chain is built from TRBV20-1 and TRBJ2-6; 9 bases are a match to TRBD1. This CDR3 is 18 amino acids long. Germline V gene sequence: CDR1 DFQATT, CDR2 SNEGSKA (reference sequence). V was pared by 0 bases and J by 2 bases, with 8 bases of the junction left unmatched. The CDR3 DNA reads as TGCAGTGCTAGAGAAAACCCGGGACAGGGTGCTGGGGCCAACGTCCTGACTTTC. This gives the protein CSARENPGQGAGANVLTF.